This T cell receptor beta chain emerged from a study of blood T cell repertoires in COVID-19. Study-wide background: Samples of COVID-19 (acute and convalescent) were obtained from the United States, Italy and Spain.

How the authors handled the data: Reference gene primer amplification gave nucleated cell count estimates. Sequencing used immunoSEQ multiplex PCR; TCRdb keeps in-frame clones, though not all of them. V, J and clone size derive from that table, while D and trimming were established from the DNA sequence. This table holds 95,000 to 100,000 clones, about 91% found once. The CDR3 length is 15 residues. Germline V lookup: CDR1 MNHEY, CDR2 SVGAGI. V was shortened by 5 bases and J by 1 base, with 14 bases between the two germline ends. This clonotype was obtained from a man between 50 and 59 years old with acute or convalescent COVID-19. This chain joins TRBV6-5 and TRBJ2-5; possible D gene TRBD1, 6 bases. The specimen was peripheral blood. For the CDR3, the DNA is TGTGCCAGCAGTACAGGGCGTGGGATCCAAGAGACCCAGTACTTC. Translating gives CASSTGRGIQETQYF.